Each of the 19 T cell receptor beta chains below was sequenced from the same sample in a study of OX40 agonist ivuxolimab in advanced cancers. Profiled with immunoSEQ multiplex PCR; TCRdb holds only in-frame clones, not every one. The sample lists about 61,000 clones, 85% to 90% occurring once. The material was CD4+ or CD8+ T cells sorted from blood, obtained in a trial of the OX40 agonist ivuxolimab. These receptors came from an adult with an advanced solid tumor such as melanoma, head and neck, liver or kidney cancer.

The chain employs TRBV6-5 and TRBJ1-1; TRBD1 might be the D (5 bases). The CDR3 extends over 14 amino acids. V lost 4 bases and J lost 2, with 11 bases in between. Looked up from germline, CDR1 is MNHEY and CDR2 is SVGAGI. CDR3 in DNA: TGTGCCAGCAGTTTGGGACTCTACAACACTGAAGCTTTCTTT. Its translation: CASSLGLYNTEAFF.

The chain has TRBV27 and TRBJ1-3; no clear D. The V end was cut by 6 bases, the J end by 3 bases, with 9 bases between. This CDR3 spans 13 amino acids. Germline V gene data show CDR1 as MNHEY and CDR2 as SMNVEV (reference sequence). The CDR3 sequence is CASSPVIGNTIYF. CDR3 bases: TGTGCCAGCAGCCCTGTCATTGGAAACACCATATATTTT.

This chain connects TRBV27 to TRBJ2-1; D is possibly TRBD2 (6 bases). V was cut by 7 bases and J by 4 bases, with 11 bases left in between. This CDR3 has 13 amino acids. In germline, CDR1 is MNHEY, CDR2 SMNVEV (reference sequence). CDR3: CASKRGDYNEQFF. The CDR3 coding sequence is TGTGCCAGCAAGCGCGGGGATTACAATGAGCAGTTCTTC.

The chain uses TRBV6-6 and TRBJ1-2; 11 bases align to TRBD1. Losses at the gene ends were 6 bases for V and 2 bases for J; bases not matched to a gene: 8. Germline V gene sequence: CDR1 MNHNY, CDR2 SVGAGI (reference sequence). The CDR3 contains 16 residues. The CDR3 spells CASRYGQGAGNYGYTF. CDR3 nucleotides: TGTGCCAGCAGATACGGACAGGGGGCTGGGAACTATGGCTACACCTTC.

The chain joins TRBV10-3 to TRBJ2-1; D possibly corresponds to TRBD1 (6 bases). The V and J ends lost 3 bases and 6 bases respectively, with 9 bases between them. Per the germline V gene, CDR1 is ENHRY and CDR2 is SYGVKD. The CDR3 totals 13 residues. The CDR3 nucleotides read TGTGCCATCAGTGAAGGACAGTCCAATGAGCAGTTCTTC. Protein sequence: CAISEGQSNEQFF.

V gene TRBV18 combines with J gene TRBJ1-1; D gene ambiguous. Germline values: CDR1 KGHSH, CDR2 LQKENI. V lost 7 bases, J lost 1 base, and 13 bases lay in between. The CDR3 has 14 amino acids. CDR3: CASFPPNPNTEAFF. The CDR3 coding sequence is TGTGCCAGCTTCCCCCCTAACCCGAACACTGAAGCTTTCTTT.

The chain joins TRBV5-1 to TRBJ1-1; D not resolved. This CDR3 is 13 amino acids long. Germline V gene lookup returns CDR1 SGHRS and CDR2 YFSETQ. Trimming stripped 5 bases from V and 1 base from J, with 9 bases between. The CDR3 region is CASSFAGNTEAFF. In DNA form, the CDR3 reads TGCGCCAGCAGTTTTGCAGGGAACACTGAAGCTTTCTTT.

The genes are TRBV5-6 and TRBJ2-6, with 9 positions matching TRBD1. Per the germline V gene, CDR1 is SGHDT and CDR2 is YYEEEE. V dropped 1 base and J dropped 1; count of bases not matched to a gene: 3. The CDR3 loop spans 17 amino acids. The CDR3 reads CASSLTGGLSGANVLTF. The CDR3 region has the DNA TGTGCCAGCAGCTTGACAGGGGGCTTGTCTGGGGCCAACGTCCTGACTTTC.

The gene calls are TRBV7-3 and TRBJ2-3; D is ambiguous. The germline CDR1 and CDR2 sequences are SGHTA and FQGTGA. The germline V and J ends were trimmed by 5 bases and 4 bases, with 10 bases remaining between them. The CDR3 runs to 13 residues. CDR3 amino acids: CASSLNIADTQYF. CDR3 bases: TGTGCCAGCAGCCTAAACATCGCAGATACGCAGTATTTT.

The V gene is TRBV5-1, the J gene TRBJ1-1; TRBD1 matches 8 bases. Per the germline V gene, CDR1 is SGHRS and CDR2 is YFSETQ. There are 15 residues in the CDR3. Trimming cost V 4 bases and J 6 bases; bases outside gene matches: 11. In DNA form, the CDR3 reads TGCGCCAGCAGCCCCCTACAGGGGGGATTTCCTGAAGCTTTCTTT. Translation gives CASSPLQGGFPEAFF.

The rearrangement joins TRBV6-5 to TRBJ2-1, with D possibly matching TRBD2 (5 bases). Germline V gene lookup returns CDR1 MNHEY and CDR2 SVGAGI. With 10 bases removed from V and 0 bases from J, the gap between germline ends came to 10 bases. The CDR3 extends over 13 amino acids. The CDR3 nucleotides are TGTGCCACTTTTAGCGACTCCTACAATGAGCAGTTCTTC. Its protein is CATFSDSYNEQFF.

The V and J genes are TRBV5-6 and TRBJ2-2; TRBD2 might be the D (5 bases). Germline CDR1 is SGHDT and CDR2 is YYEEEE. The V gene lost 4 bases and the J gene lost 3 bases, with 13 bases spanning the gap. The CDR3 contains 15 residues. As DNA, the CDR3 is TGTGCCAGCAGCGCGAATACTAGGTACACCGGGGAGCTGTTTTTT. Its translation: CASSANTRYTGELFF.

V is TRBV6-5 and J is TRBJ2-7; D gene ambiguous. The CDR3 length is 13 residues. Between the trimmed V and J ends, which lost 2 bases and 3 bases, there was a span of 8 bases. Germline assignment: CDR1 MNHEY and CDR2 SVGAGI. CDR3 amino acids: CASSYLGVYEQYF. The CDR3 nucleotides are TGTGCCAGCAGTTACCTAGGTGTCTACGAGCAGTACTTC.

This clone came up a few times. The chain uses TRBV6-5 and TRBJ2-1, with D possibly TRBD2 on 6 matching bases. V was clipped by 6 bases and J by 5 bases, with 17 bases between them. Germline-derived CDR1 and CDR2 are MNHEY and SVGAGI. The CDR3 contains 15 residues. The CDR3 sequence is CASSEGLAYHNEQFF. CDR3 nucleotides: TGTGCCAGCAGCGAGGGGCTAGCGTACCACAATGAGCAGTTCTTC.

This rearrangement joins TRBV9 to TRBJ1-2; D remains ambiguous. Germline loops: CDR1 SGDLS, CDR2 YYNGEE. V was clipped by 4 bases and J by 3 bases, with 16 bases between them. The CDR3 runs 15 residues. The CDR3 spells CASSPRGRFDYGYTF. In DNA, the CDR3 is TGTGCCAGCAGCCCCCGTGGGCGGTTTGACTATGGCTACACCTTC.

This sequence joins TRBV5-1 and TRBJ1-1; maybe TRBD1 (5 bases). Trimming pared 2 bases from V and 4 bases from J, leaving 18 bases between. Germline CDR1 and CDR2: SGHRS and YFSETQ. CDR3 length equals 16 residues. The CDR3, as DNA: TGCGCCAGCAGCTTATCCGTGGGGGGAGTAGGCACTGAAGCTTTCTTT. Amino acid sequence: CASSLSVGGVGTEAFF.

This clone is a singleton in its sample. J is TRBJ2-5 and V is TRBV10-3; no reliable D call. With 5 bases removed from V and 2 bases from J, the gap between germline ends came to 9 bases. The germline V gene encodes CDR1 ENHRY and CDR2 SYGVKD. This CDR3 spans 13 amino acids. The CDR3 here is CAISRAPQETQYF. For the CDR3, the DNA is TGTGCCATCAGTCGGGCGCCACAAGAGACCCAGTACTTC.

The chain links TRBV6-5 to TRBJ2-5; 12 bases map to TRBD2. This CDR3 is built from 15 residues. V lost 5 bases to trimming and J lost 1 base; unmatched junction nucleotides: 2. Germline CDR1 and CDR2: MNHEY and SVGAGI. CDR3 loop: CASSPLAGGQETQYF. The CDR3 DNA sequence: TGTGCCAGCAGTCCACTAGCGGGGGGCCAAGAGACCCAGTACTTC.

V and J are TRBV2 and TRBJ2-1; TRBD2 aligns across 8 bases. Trimming at V came to 5 bases and at J to 7 bases, leaving 13 bases not matched to a gene. The length of the CDR3 is 16 residues. Germline lookup yields CDR1 SNHLY and CDR2 FYNNEI. The CDR3 DNA reads as TGTGCCAGCAGTCCCCTGGCGGGGGGACTTGATAATGAGCAGTTCTTC. Its protein product is CASSPLAGGLDNEQFF.